This T cell receptor beta chain was sequenced in a study of molecular identifiers for immune sequencing clone quantification. Germline loops: CDR1 SGHRS, CDR2 YFSETQ. V was clipped by 10 bases and J by 6 bases; unmatched bases: 12. This CDR3 is 13 amino acids long. Previously described methods with listed TCR primers produced the bulk TCR libraries. Using its own MiXCR run on the PCR reads, TCRdb lists one record per CDR3 protein. The sample contains approximately 500,000 distinct CDR3 sequences, around 25% of which appear only once. General study points: In naive cells, under 1% of molecules belonged to clones above 20 RNA copies, against over 97% in effector cells.

Researchers sorted naive CD8 T cells as cells that were CD8+CD4-CCR7+CD45RA+. In the case of this clonotype: Its antigen remains unidentified. Just one base apart from a much larger clone, this may be a read error.

The sample was naive CD8+ T cells from blood, with Jurkat cell RNA spiked in. Subset given: FACS-sorted CD8+CD4-CCR7+CD45RA+ naive T cells. The J gene is TRBJ2-7, the V gene TRBV5-1, with TRBD1 matching 8 bases. The source is a human donor in good health. Some libraries in this study had Jurkat cell RNA spiked in. DNA for the CDR3: TGCGCCCGCACAGGGACAGGTTTGGGCGAGCAGTACTTC. Protein sequence: CARTGTGLGEQYF.